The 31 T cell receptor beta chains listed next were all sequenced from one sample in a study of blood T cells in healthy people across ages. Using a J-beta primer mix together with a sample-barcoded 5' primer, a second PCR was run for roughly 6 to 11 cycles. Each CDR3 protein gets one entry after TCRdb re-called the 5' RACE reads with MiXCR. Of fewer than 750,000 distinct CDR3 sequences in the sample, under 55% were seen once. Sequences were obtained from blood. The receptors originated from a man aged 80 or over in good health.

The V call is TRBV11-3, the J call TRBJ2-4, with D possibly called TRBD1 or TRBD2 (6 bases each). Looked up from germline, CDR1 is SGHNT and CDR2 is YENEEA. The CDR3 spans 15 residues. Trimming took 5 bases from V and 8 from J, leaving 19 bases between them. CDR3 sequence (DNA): TGTGCCAGCAGCCTTGGTGAGGGGGGCGCTGACATTCAGTACTTC. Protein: CASSLGEGGADIQYF.

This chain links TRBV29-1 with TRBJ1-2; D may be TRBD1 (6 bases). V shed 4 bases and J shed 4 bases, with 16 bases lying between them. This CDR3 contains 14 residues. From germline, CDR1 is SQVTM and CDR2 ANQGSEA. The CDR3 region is CSVGPQGLVYGYTF. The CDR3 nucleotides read TGCAGCGTTGGCCCCCAGGGGCTGGTCTATGGCTACACCTTC.

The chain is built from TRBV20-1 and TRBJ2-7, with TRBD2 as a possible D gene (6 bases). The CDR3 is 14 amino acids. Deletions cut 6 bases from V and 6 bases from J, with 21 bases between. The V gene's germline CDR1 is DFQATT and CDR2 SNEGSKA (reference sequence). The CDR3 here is CSAPLLGSWGEQYF. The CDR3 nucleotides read TGCAGTGCCCCCTTACTCGGGAGTTGGGGCGAGCAGTACTTC.

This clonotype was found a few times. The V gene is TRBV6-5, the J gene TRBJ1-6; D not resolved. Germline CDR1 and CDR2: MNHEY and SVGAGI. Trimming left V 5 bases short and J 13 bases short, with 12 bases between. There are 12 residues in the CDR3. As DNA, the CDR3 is TGTGCCAGCAGTATGGGCGGTCGTCCCCTCCACTTT. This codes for CASSMGGRPLHF.

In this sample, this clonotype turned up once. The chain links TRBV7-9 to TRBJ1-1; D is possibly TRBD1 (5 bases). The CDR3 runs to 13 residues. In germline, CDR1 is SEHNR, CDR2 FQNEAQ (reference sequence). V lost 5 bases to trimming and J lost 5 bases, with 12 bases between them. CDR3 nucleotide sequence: TGTGCCAGCAGCACGTTGGGGCTGACTGAAGCTTTCTTT. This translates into CASSTLGLTEAFF.

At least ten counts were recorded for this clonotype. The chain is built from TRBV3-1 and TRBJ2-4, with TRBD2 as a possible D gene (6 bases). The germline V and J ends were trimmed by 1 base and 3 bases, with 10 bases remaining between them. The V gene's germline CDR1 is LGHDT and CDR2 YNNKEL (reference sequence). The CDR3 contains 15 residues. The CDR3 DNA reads TGTGCCAGCAGCCAAGCGGGAGCAGGCAAAAACATTCAGTACTTC. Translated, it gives CASSQAGAGKNIQYF. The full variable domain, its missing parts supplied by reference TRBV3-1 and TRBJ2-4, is DTAVSQTPKYLVTQMGNDKSIKCEQNLGHDTMYWYKQDSKKFLKIMFSYNNKELIINETVPNRFSPKSPDKAHLNLHINSLELGDSAVYFCASSQAGAGKNIQYFGAGTRLSVL.

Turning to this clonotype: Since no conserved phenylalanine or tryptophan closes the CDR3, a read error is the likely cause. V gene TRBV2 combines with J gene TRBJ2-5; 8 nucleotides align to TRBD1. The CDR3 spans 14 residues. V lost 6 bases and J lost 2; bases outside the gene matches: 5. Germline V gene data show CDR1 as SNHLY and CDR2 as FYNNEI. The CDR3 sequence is CASRRDRLQETQYL. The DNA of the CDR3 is TGTGCCAGCAGACGGGACAGGCTACAAGAGACCCAGTACCTC.

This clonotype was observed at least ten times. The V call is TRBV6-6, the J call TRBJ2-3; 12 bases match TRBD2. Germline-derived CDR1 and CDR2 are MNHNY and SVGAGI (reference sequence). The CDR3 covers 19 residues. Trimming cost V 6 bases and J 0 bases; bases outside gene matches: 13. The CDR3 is CASSQTSGGPLTSTDTQYF. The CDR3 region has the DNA TGTGCCAGCAGCCAGACTAGCGGGGGACCCTTGACTAGCACAGATACGCAGTATTTT.

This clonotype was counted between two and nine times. The CDR3 DNA is TGTGCCAGCAGTGTGGGGCACACCGGGGAGCTGTTTTTT. Encoded protein: CASSVGHTGELFF. The chain recombines TRBV2 with TRBJ2-2, with a tentative D call TRBD1 (5 bases). Germline V CDR1 and CDR2: SNHLY, FYNNEI. The CDR3 runs 13 residues. With 4 bases removed from V and 3 bases from J, the gap between germline ends came to 6 bases.

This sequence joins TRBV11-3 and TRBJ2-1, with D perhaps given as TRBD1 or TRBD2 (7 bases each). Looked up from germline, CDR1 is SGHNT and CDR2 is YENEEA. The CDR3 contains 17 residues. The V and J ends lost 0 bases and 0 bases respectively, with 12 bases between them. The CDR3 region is CASSLDQGGSSYNEQFF. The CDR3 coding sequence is TGTGCCAGCAGCTTAGATCAGGGGGGGAGCTCCTACAATGAGCAGTTCTTC.

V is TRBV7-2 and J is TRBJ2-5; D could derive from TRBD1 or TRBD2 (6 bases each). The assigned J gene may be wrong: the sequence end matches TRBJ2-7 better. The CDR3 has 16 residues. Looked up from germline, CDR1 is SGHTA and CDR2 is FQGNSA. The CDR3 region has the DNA TGTGCCAGCAGCTTAGTTGGGGGGCGGAAGCCTTACGAGCAGTACTTC. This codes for CASSLVGGRKPYEQYF.

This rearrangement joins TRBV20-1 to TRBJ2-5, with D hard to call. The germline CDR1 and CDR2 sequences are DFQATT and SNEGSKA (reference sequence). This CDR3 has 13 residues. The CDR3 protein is CSQTDQLGRTQYF. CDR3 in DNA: TGCAGCCAAACGGACCAGCTTGGGCGGACCCAGTACTTC.

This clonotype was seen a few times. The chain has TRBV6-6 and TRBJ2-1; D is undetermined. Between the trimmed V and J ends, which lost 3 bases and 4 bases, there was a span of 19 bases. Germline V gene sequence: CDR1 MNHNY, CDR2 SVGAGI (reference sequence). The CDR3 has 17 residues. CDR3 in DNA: TGTGCCAGCAGTTATTCCAAATCTAGTATTGGGTACAATGAGCAGTTCTTC. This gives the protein CASSYSKSSIGYNEQFF.

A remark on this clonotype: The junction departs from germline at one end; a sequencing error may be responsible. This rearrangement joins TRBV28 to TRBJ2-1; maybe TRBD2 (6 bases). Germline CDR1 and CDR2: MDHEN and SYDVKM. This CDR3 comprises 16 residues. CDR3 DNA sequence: TGTGTCAGCAGTTTAGTCGGGGGATGGGGCTCCTACGAGCAGTTCTTC. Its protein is CVSSLVGGWGSYEQFF.

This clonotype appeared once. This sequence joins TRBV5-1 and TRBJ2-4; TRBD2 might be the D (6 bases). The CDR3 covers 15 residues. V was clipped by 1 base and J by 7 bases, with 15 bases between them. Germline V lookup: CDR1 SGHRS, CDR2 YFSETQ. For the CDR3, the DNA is TGCGCCAGCAGCTTGACGGGTGGGGGGTTGAACATTCAGTACTTC. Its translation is CASSLTGGGLNIQYF. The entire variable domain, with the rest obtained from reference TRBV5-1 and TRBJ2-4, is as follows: KAGVTQTPRYLIKTRGQQVTLSCSPISGHRSVSWYQQTPGQGLQFLFEYFSETQRNKGNFPGRFSGRQFSNSRSEMNVSTLELGDSALYLCASSLTGGGLNIQYFGAGTRLSVL.

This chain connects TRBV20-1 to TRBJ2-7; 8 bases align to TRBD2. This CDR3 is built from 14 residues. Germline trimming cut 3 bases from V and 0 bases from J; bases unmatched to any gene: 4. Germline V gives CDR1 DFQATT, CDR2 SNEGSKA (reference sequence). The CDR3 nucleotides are TGCAGTGCTAGGCGGGGGGTGACCTCCTACGAGCAGTACTTC. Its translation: CSARRGVTSYEQYF.

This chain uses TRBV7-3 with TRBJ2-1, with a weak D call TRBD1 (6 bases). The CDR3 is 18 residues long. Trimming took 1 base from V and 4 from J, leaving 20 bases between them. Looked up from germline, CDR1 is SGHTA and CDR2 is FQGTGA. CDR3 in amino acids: CASSLSAPGAILYNEQFF. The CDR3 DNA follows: TGTGCCAGCAGCTTAAGTGCCCCAGGGGCCATACTTTACAATGAGCAGTTCTTC.

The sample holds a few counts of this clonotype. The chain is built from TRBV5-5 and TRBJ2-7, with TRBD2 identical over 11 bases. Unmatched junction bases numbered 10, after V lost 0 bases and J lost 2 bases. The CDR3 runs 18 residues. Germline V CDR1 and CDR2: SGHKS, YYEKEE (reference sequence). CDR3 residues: CASSLELAGETLAYEQYF. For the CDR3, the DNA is TGTGCCAGCAGCTTGGAACTAGCGGGGGAAACTCTAGCCTACGAGCAGTACTTC.

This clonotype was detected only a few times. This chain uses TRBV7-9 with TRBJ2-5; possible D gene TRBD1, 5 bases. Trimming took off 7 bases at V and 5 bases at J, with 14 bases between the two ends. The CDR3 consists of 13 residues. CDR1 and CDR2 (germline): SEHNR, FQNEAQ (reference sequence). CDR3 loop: CASNERGGETQYF. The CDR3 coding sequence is TGTGCCAGCAACGAAAGGGGTGGGGAGACCCAGTACTTC.

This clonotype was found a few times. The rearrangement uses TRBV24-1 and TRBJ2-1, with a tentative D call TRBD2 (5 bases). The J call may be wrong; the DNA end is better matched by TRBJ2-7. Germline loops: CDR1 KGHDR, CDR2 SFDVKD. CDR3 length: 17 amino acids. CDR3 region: CATSDAGIRGSYNEQYF. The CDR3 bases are TGTGCCACCAGTGACGCTGGGATCAGAGGGTCCTACAATGAGCAGTACTTC.

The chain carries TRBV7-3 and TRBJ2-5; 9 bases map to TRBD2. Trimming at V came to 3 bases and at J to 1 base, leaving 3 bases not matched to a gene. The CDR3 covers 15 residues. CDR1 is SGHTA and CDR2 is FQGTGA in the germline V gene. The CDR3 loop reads CASSFSGSGQETQYF. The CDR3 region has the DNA TGTGCCAGCAGCTTTAGCGGGAGTGGCCAAGAGACCCAGTACTTC.

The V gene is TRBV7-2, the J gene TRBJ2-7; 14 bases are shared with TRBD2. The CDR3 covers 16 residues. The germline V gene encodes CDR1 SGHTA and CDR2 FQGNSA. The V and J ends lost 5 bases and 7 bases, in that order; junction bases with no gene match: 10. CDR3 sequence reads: CASSAPGLAGAREQYF. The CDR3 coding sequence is TGTGCCAGCAGCGCTCCGGGACTAGCGGGAGCCAGGGAGCAGTACTTC.

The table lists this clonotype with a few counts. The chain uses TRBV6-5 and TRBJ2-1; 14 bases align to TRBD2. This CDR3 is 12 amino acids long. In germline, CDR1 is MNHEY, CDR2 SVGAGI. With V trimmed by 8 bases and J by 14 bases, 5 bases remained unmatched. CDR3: CASDGTSGSEFF. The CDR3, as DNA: TGTGCCAGCGATGGGACTAGCGGGAGTGAGTTCTTC.

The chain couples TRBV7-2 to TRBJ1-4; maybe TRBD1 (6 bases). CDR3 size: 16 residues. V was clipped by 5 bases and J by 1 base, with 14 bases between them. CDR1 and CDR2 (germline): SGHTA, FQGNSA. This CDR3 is CASSPQGGLTNEKLFF. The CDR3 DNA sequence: TGTGCCAGCAGCCCCCAAGGGGGTCTAACTAATGAAAAACTGTTTTTT.

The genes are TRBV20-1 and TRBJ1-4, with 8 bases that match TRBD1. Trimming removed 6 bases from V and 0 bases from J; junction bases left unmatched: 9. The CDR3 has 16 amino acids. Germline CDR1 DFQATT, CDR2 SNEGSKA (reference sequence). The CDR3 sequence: CSATQGAGATNEKLFF. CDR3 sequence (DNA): TGCAGTGCCACCCAGGGGGCGGGAGCAACTAATGAAAAACTGTTTTTT.

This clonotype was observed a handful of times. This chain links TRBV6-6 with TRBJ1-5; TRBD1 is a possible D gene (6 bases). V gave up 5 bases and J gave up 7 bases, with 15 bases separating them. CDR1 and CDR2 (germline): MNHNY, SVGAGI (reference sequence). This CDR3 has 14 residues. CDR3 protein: CASSPSQGRQPQHF. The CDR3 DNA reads TGTGCCAGCAGTCCCTCCCAGGGGAGGCAGCCCCAGCATTTT.

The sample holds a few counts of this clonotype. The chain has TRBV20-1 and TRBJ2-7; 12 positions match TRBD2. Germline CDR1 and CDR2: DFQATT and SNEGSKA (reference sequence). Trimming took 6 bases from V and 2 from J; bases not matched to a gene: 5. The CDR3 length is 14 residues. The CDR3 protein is CSASGLAGAYEQYF. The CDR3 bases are TGCAGTGCCTCGGGACTAGCGGGCGCCTACGAGCAGTACTTC.

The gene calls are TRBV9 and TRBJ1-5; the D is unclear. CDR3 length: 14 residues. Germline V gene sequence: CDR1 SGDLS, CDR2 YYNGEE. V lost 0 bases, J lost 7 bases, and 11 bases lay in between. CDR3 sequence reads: CASSVGAPGQPQHF. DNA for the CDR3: TGTGCCAGCAGCGTAGGAGCCCCCGGGCAGCCCCAGCATTTT.

The CDR3 DNA sequence: TGTGCCAGCAGTGACCAGACAGCCACCTATGGCTACACCTTC. It is translated as CASSDQTATYGYTF. The J gene is TRBJ1-2, the V gene TRBV6-6; possible D gene TRBD1, 5 bases. This CDR3 has 14 residues. V was trimmed by 5 bases and J by 4 bases, leaving 14 bases between them. The germline V gene has CDR1 MNHNY and CDR2 SVGAGI (reference sequence).

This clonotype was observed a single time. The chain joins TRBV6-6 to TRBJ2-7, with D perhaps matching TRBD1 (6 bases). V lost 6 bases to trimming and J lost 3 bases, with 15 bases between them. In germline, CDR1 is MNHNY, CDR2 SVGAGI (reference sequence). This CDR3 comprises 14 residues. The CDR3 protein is CASSRTRTDYEQYF. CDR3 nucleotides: TGTGCCAGCAGCCGAACCCGGACAGACTACGAGCAGTACTTC.

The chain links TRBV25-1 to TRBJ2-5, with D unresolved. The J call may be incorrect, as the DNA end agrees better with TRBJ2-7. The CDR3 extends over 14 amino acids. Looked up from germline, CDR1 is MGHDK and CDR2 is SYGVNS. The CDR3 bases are TGTGCCAGCAGTGAACCCGGACGGTCGTACGAGCAGTACTTC. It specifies CASSEPGRSYEQYF.